The 15 T cell receptor beta chains given below trace back to one sample, sequenced in a study of Graves' ophthalmopathy and Graves' hyperthyroidism. Beta-chain TCR CDR3 regions were amplified from RNA transcripts. The workflow started with a first-round RT-PCR run with HTBI primers and then moved on to a second-round multiplex PCR. TCRdb ran MiXCR on the multiplex PCR reads and lists one entry per CDR3 protein. The data contain a few hundred thousand distinct CDR3 sequences, 20% to 25% of them singletons. Material for sequencing was peripheral blood. The receptor set was obtained from a woman between 50 and 59 years old with Graves' ophthalmopathy.

Details on this clonotype: Being one base from a much bigger clone, this may be a read error. V is TRBV19 and J is TRBJ1-1, with 9 bases lining up with TRBD1. CDR3 length: 12 residues. Per germline, CDR1 LNHDA and CDR2 SQIVND (reference sequence). CDR3 sequence (DNA): TGTGCCAGTATTCGGACAGGGGATGAAGCTTCCTTT. This translates into CASIRTGDEASF.

Many counts were recorded for this clonotype. The chain links TRBV6-1 to TRBJ2-7, with D perhaps matching TRBD2 (6 bases). The CDR3 length is 12 residues. Germline CDR1 reads MNHNS; CDR2 reads SASEGT. Trimming took 5 bases from V and 3 from J, leaving 8 bases between them. CDR3 loop: CASSPGGYEQYF. DNA for the CDR3: TGTGCCAGCAGTCCCGGGGGCTACGAGCAGTACTTC.

The chain uses TRBV19 and TRBJ1-5; a possible D gene is TRBD1 (6 bases). CDR1 and CDR2 (germline): LNHDA, SQIVND (reference sequence). V was shortened by 5 bases and J by 6 bases, with 17 bases between the two germline ends. The CDR3 loop spans 15 amino acids. CDR3 DNA sequence: TGTGCCAGTAGTTTGCGGGGGGCGATCGGTCAGCCCCAGCATTTT. Its translation: CASSLRGAIGQPQHF.

This clonotype has more than one count but fewer than ten. The chain uses TRBV20-1 and TRBJ2-2, with 7 bases that match TRBD2. The ends lost 6 bases at V and 1 base at J; junction bases unmatched: 5. The CDR3 sequence is 14 residues long. The germline V gene has CDR1 DFQATT and CDR2 SNEGSKA (reference sequence). In DNA form, the CDR3 reads TGCAGTGCAAGAATAGCGGGGAACACCGGGGAGCTGTTTTTT. Amino acid sequence: CSARIAGNTGELFF.

This clonotype occurred a few times. A read error may explain this, as a much larger clone is one base away. The V gene is TRBV12-3 or TRBV12-4, the J gene TRBJ2-1; 8 bases align to TRBD1. The CDR3 loop spans 15 amino acids. After removal of 6 bases from V and 6 bases from J, the junction contained 10 bases not matched to a gene. As DNA, the CDR3 is TGTGCCAGCAGCCGCGACAGGGGATCAATCAATGAGCAGTTCTTC. Protein: CASSRDRGSINEQFF.

This clonotype was observed many times. This rearrangement joins TRBV12-3 or TRBV12-4 to TRBJ2-7; TRBD1 is a possible D gene (6 bases). The CDR3 sequence is 14 residues long. V was cut by 1 base and J by 6 bases, with 13 bases left in between. For the CDR3, the DNA is TGTGCCAGCAGTTTAGGGCAGGGGAACGTCGAGCAGTACTTC. Its protein is CASSLGQGNVEQYF.

In its sample, this clonotype was seen many times. Here the CDR3 DNA reads TGTGCCAGCAGTTTATACGGCGGCTTCTATGGCTACACCTTC. As protein: CASSLYGGFYGYTF. The rearrangement uses TRBV12-3 or TRBV12-4 and TRBJ1-2, with unresolved D. The CDR3 sequence is 14 residues long. V lost 2 bases to trimming and J lost 4 bases, with 11 bases between them.

This chain joins TRBV30 and TRBJ2-6; D call uncertain. In germline, CDR1 is GTSNPN, CDR2 SVGIG (reference sequence). The CDR3 extends over 14 amino acids. Trimming left V 0 bases short and J 2 bases short, with 5 bases between. The DNA of the CDR3 is TGTGCCTGGAGTGTCCAGGCTGGGGCCAACGTCCTGACTTTC. Translated, it gives CAWSVQAGANVLTF.

This clonotype was recorded at least ten times. The chain combines TRBV5-1 with TRBJ1-2; D not resolved. The germline V gene encodes CDR1 SGHRS and CDR2 YFSETQ. V was cut by 3 bases and J by 6 bases, with 9 bases left in between. The CDR3 covers 12 residues. CDR3 nucleotides: TGCGCCAGCAGCTCCCTTATGGATGGCTACACCTTC. This gives the protein CASSSLMDGYTF.

This clonotype was seen ten or more times. J is TRBJ1-1 and V is TRBV28; D possibly corresponds to TRBD1 (5 bases). Trimming left V 5 bases short and J 7 bases short, with 17 bases between. The V gene's germline CDR1 is MDHEN and CDR2 SYDVKM. The CDR3 runs to 14 residues. CDR3 sequence (DNA): TGTGCCAGCAGTATGCCCGGGGGGTTGGTTGAAGCTTTCTTT. It yields the protein CASSMPGGLVEAFF.

This clonotype was seen many times. V and J are TRBV6-5 and TRBJ2-7; D perhaps matches TRBD2 (6 bases). The CDR3 covers 14 residues. Germline-derived CDR1 and CDR2 are MNHEY and SVGAGI. V was trimmed by 5 bases and J by 2 bases, leaving 13 bases between them. The CDR3 sequence is CASSSRDSTYEQYF. The CDR3 nucleotides read TGTGCCAGCAGTAGCCGGGACTCCACCTACGAGCAGTACTTC.

A word on this clonotype: A much more abundant neighbour one base away suggests this may be a read error. The chain carries TRBV29-1 and TRBJ1-1; no clear D gene. The CDR3 totals 12 residues. Germline V lookup: CDR1 SQVTM, CDR2 ANQGSEA. The chain's CDR3 is CSVGEGNSEAFF. The CDR3 DNA sequence: TGCAGCGTTGGGGAAGGGAACTCTGAAGCTTTCTTT.

The chain is built from TRBV29-1 and TRBJ1-2, with TRBD1 matching 8 bases. With V trimmed by 1 base and J by 7 bases, 14 bases remained unmatched. Germline V gives CDR1 SQVTM, CDR2 ANQGSEA. CDR3 length equals 16 residues. DNA of the CDR3: TGCAGCGTTGAAGGGACGAAAACAGGGGGTCGTTTTGGCTACACCTTC. It codes for CSVEGTKTGGRFGYTF.

Only a few counts were recorded for this clonotype. Given a much more abundant clone one base away, this may be a read error. V gene TRBV20-1 combines with J gene TRBJ1-5; D is unclear. Trimming pared 5 bases from V and 2 bases from J, leaving 13 bases between. The CDR3 has 14 amino acids. The germline CDR1 and CDR2 sequences are DFQATT and SNEGSKA (reference sequence). CDR3 sequence: CSAGIRDGNQPQHF. The CDR3 bases are TGCAGTGCTGGAATCCGGGATGGCAATCAGCCCCAGCATTTT.

Ten or more counts support this clonotype. The chain combines TRBV28 with TRBJ1-5; no reliable D call. Germline V gene lookup returns CDR1 MDHEN and CDR2 SYDVKM. The CDR3 covers 16 residues. V was clipped by 6 bases and J by 6 bases, with 21 bases between them. For the CDR3, the DNA is TGTGCCAGCAGCCCTCCGCCGGGCAGGTCGATTCAGCCCCAGCATTTT. It translates to CASSPPPGRSIQPQHF.